This TCR beta chain derives from a study of beta chain features in type 1 diabetes. The overall study: Healthy donors and patients had similar age, gender and cell yields. All of the samples together had some 99 million sorted cells examined. Whole-study results and caveats: PCR might favor shorter templates, equally in patients and controls. Moderate yet significant TCRB CDR3 shortening was seen in Type 1 diabetes patients in all four CD4+ subsets.

Details on this clone: Its antigen is unidentified.

Expressed TCRB transcripts were sequenced, since all the RNA that had been isolated was reverse transcribed. TCRdb's table, derived via immunoSEQ multiplex PCR, lists solely in-frame clones and lacks some. The data show tens of thousands of clones, around a third seen once. Trimming left V 5 bases short and J 0 bases short, with 11 bases between. From germline, CDR1 is KGHSH and CDR2 LQKENI. The CDR3 has 15 amino acids. This chain joins TRBV18 and TRBJ2-4; TRBD1 is a possible D gene (5 bases). This TCR was sampled from a woman aged 18-29 years in good health. The sample consisted of stem cell memory CD4+ T cells from blood. The CDR3, as DNA: TGTGCCAGCTCAGTCAGGGATGCAGCCAAAAACATTCAGTACTTC. Translation gives CASSVRDAAKNIQYF. The full variable domain, with the rest looked up from reference TRBV18 and TRBJ2-4, is NAGVMQNPRHLVRRRGQEARLRCSPMKGHSHVYWYRQLPEEGLKFMVYLQKENIIDESGMPKERFSAEFPKEGPSILRIQQVVRGDSAAYFCASSVRDAAKNIQYFGAGTRLSVL.